The clone carrying this T cell receptor (beta chain) was seen at least ten times. No antigen is known for it. Libraries of naive CD8 cells were prepared from about 19,000 to 1,100,000 sorted cells using 10%, 30% or 50% RNA. These data belong to a study of molecular identifiers for immune sequencing clone quantification. Findings and caveats of the study: For effector cells, clones above 20 RNA copies held over 98% of molecules; for naive cells, under 1%.

The V gene's germline CDR1 is LGHDT and CDR2 YNNKEL (reference sequence). This CDR3 region has 17 residues. The trim removed 0 bases at V and 3 bases at J, leaving 8 bases unmatched. Using its own MiXCR run on the PCR reads, TCRdb lists one record per CDR3 protein. The data show under 650,000 distinct CDR3 sequences, with 20% seen just once and roughly 0.83% held by the top ten. This TCR came from a human donor in good health. Some libraries in this study had Jurkat cell RNA spiked in. This chain uses TRBV3-1 with TRBJ1-5; 7 bases fit TRBD1. The material sequenced was naive CD8+ T cells from blood, with Jurkat cell RNA spiked in. The sample's subset: FACS-sorted CD8+CD4-CCR7+CD45RA+ naive T cells. The CDR3: CASSQDPPGQNNQPQHF. The DNA of the CDR3 is TGTGCCAGCAGCCAAGATCCTCCGGGACAGAACAATCAGCCCCAGCATTTT.